The 12 T cell receptor beta chains given below trace back to one sample, sequenced in a study of OX40 agonist ivuxolimab in advanced cancers. Assay used: immunoSEQ multiplex PCR; TCRdb lists only in-frame clones, some missing. The repertoire includes approximately 65,000 clones, around 90% of them detected once, and approximately 0.64% sits in the top ten. Material: CD4+ or CD8+ T cells sorted from blood, obtained in a trial of the OX40 agonist ivuxolimab. These receptors were obtained from an adult with an advanced solid tumor such as melanoma, head and neck, liver or kidney cancer.

V is TRBV9 and J is TRBJ2-3, with D possibly matching TRBD2 (5 bases). Trimming left V 4 bases short and J 0 bases short, with 9 bases between. The CDR3 spans 14 residues. Germline CDR1 reads SGDLS; CDR2 reads YYNGEE. The CDR3 is CASSQRASTDTQYF. For the CDR3, the DNA is TGTGCCAGCAGCCAGAGGGCTAGCACAGATACGCAGTATTTT.

For this clone: The CDR3 ends on some other residue instead of the conserved phenylalanine or tryptophan, so this is likely a read error. The DNA is omitted, as the CDR3 cannot be located on it reliably, and the CDR3 follows TCRdb's listing. The chain recombines TRBV6-5 with TRBJ1-1; no DNA check was done on the table's D call, TRBD1. CDR1 and CDR2 (germline): MNHEY, SVGAGI. From its first to its last residue, the CDR3 has 12 amino acids. This chain's CDR3 is CASTPGTGSVVM.

This clone is a singleton in its sample. The rearrangement uses TRBV28 and TRBJ1-2; D may be TRBD1 (5 bases). This CDR3 is 15 amino acids long. Trimming took 6 bases from V and 4 from J, leaving 18 bases between them. Germline values: CDR1 MDHEN, CDR2 SYDVKM. The CDR3: CASRPPTGVGYGYTF. The CDR3 DNA is TGTGCCAGCAGGCCCCCGACGGGGGTGGGCTATGGCTACACCTTC.

V is TRBV7-8 and J is TRBJ2-4; D unclear. Trimming removed 1 base at V and 8 bases at J, with 12 bases between. Germline V gene sequence: CDR1 SGHVS, CDR2 FQNEAQ. The CDR3 is 14 residues long. CDR3: CASSLVSASDIQYF. In nucleotides, the CDR3 is TGTGCCAGCAGCTTAGTTTCTGCTTCGGACATTCAGTACTTC.

The gene calls are TRBV5-6 and TRBJ1-5; D gene ambiguous. The CDR3 loop spans 15 amino acids. V was trimmed by 0 bases and J by 2 bases, leaving 9 bases between them. Germline V lookup: CDR1 SGHDT, CDR2 YYEEEE. CDR3 nucleotide sequence: TGTGCCAGCAGCTTGGGAGGGTTTGGCAATCAGCCCCAGCATTTT. It specifies CASSLGGFGNQPQHF. Using reference TRBV5-6 and TRBJ1-5 for the parts outside the CDR3, the full variable domain is DAGVTQSPTHLIKTRGQQVTLRCSPKSGHDTVSWYQQALGQGPQFIFQYYEEEERQRGNFPDRFSGHQFPNYSSELNVNALLLGDSALYLCASSLGGFGNQPQHFGDGTRLSIL.

The rearrangement uses TRBV7-8 and TRBJ2-7; D assignment may be TRBD1 or TRBD2 (7 bases each). With 1 base removed from V and 5 bases from J, the gap between germline ends came to 15 bases. Germline CDR1 and CDR2: SGHVS and FQNEAQ. The CDR3 covers 15 residues. The CDR3 spells CASSLGGGTADEQYF. As DNA, the CDR3 is TGTGCCAGCAGCTTAGGGGGGGGGACAGCGGACGAGCAGTACTTC.

The rearrangement uses TRBV9 and TRBJ2-3; 8 bases map to TRBD2. Looked up from germline, CDR1 is SGDLS and CDR2 is YYNGEE. CDR3 length: 16 residues. V shed 4 bases and J 3 bases; nucleotides not matched to a gene: 10. CDR3 nucleotides: TGTGCCAGCAGCCTGGGAGTCCAGCGGGGGACAGATACGCAGTATTTT. Its protein product is CASSLGVQRGTDTQYF.

This clone was recorded once. The chain recombines TRBV6-1 with TRBJ1-1; D not certain. V lost 6 bases, J lost 0 bases, and 8 bases lay in between. CDR3 length equals 13 residues. The germline V gene has CDR1 MNHNS and CDR2 SASEGT. CDR3: CASRRTVNTEAFF. CDR3 nucleotide sequence: TGTGCCAGCAGGCGGACGGTGAACACTGAAGCTTTCTTT.

This chain connects TRBV13 to TRBJ2-7, with 10 bases that match TRBD2. With V trimmed by 2 bases and J by 0 bases, 4 bases remained unmatched. The CDR3 sequence is 16 residues long. Germline assignment: CDR1 PRHDT and CDR2 FYEKMQ (reference sequence). The CDR3 DNA follows: TGTGCCAGCAGCTTACTGCCTAGCGGGAGCTCCTACGAGCAGTACTTC. Protein sequence: CASSLLPSGSSYEQYF.

The chain recombines TRBV15 with TRBJ2-1; D uncertain. V lost 3 bases to trimming and J lost 8 bases, with 11 bases between them. This CDR3 spans 13 amino acids. The germline V gene has CDR1 LNHNV and CDR2 YYDKDF (reference sequence). CDR3 protein: CATSRAYTDEQFF. Written as DNA, the CDR3 is TGTGCCACCAGCAGGGCTTATACGGATGAGCAGTTCTTC.

This clone was seen once. V gene TRBV25-1 combines with J gene TRBJ2-3; TRBD1 agrees at 7 bases. Trimming at V came to 8 bases and at J to 5 bases, leaving 1 base not matched to a gene. The length of the CDR3 is 11 residues. CDR1 is MGHDK and CDR2 is SYGVNS in the germline V gene. The CDR3 region has the DNA TGTGCCAGCTCAGGGGGAGATACGCAGTATTTT. It translates to CASSGGDTQYF.

This chain connects TRBV19 to TRBJ1-5; D not resolved. V was cut by 3 bases and J by 1 base, with 4 bases left in between. Germline CDR1 is LNHDA and CDR2 is SQIVND (reference sequence). The CDR3 is 13 amino acids. CDR3 coding DNA: TGTGCCAGTAGTATTGAAAGCAATCAGCCCCAGCATTTT. Translating gives CASSIESNQPQHF.